A selection of T cell receptor beta chains follows, all from one sample in a study of vaccination effects on CD4 cells after COVID-19. These receptors are not linked to any known antigen. Data came from immunoSEQ multiplex PCR; TCRdb stores just in-frame clones and leaves some out. The data show tens of thousands of clones, roughly 81% seen once. Sequenced here: CD4+ T cells from PBMCs cultured without peptide, sampled after COVID-19 vaccination. These receptors were taken from a human donor who received a COVID-19 vaccine. Both conserved end residues are part of each CDR3. D genes are given only for firm matches. Expanded clones are given a class, and other clones once, few, many or no size at all.

-	TRBJ1-1	-	TRBV5-5	CASSLELRVTEAFF	TGTGCCAGCAGCTTAGAGCTCCGAGTCACTGAAGCTTTCTTT
TRBD1	TRBJ2-2	-	TRBV6-6	CASSSTGATGELFF	TGTGCCAGCAGTTCGACAGGGGCCACCGGGGAGCTGTTTTTT
TRBD1	TRBJ1-1	few	TRBV3-1/TRBV3-2	CASSPGTGWADTEAFF	TGTGCCAGCAGCCCCGGGACAGGGTGGGCGGACACTGAAGCTTTCTTT
TRBD2	TRBJ2-2	once	TRBV5-1	CASRAGGGTGELFF	TGCGCCAGCAGGGCCGGGGGGGGAACCGGGGAGCTGTTTTTT
-	TRBJ2-6	-	TRBV4-1	CASSQRGEYSGANVLTF	TGCGCCAGCAGCCAGAGGGGCGAATACTCTGGGGCCAACGTCCTGACTTTC
TRBD1	TRBJ1-2	-	TRBV2	CASTTAPGQGTNYGYTF	TGTGCCAGCACCACTGCTCCGGGACAGGGGACCAACTATGGCTACACCTTC
TRBD1	TRBJ1-5	-	TRBV19	CASSGQGVYQPQHF	TGTGCCAGTAGCGGACAGGGGGTCTATCAGCCCCAGCATTTT
TRBD1	TRBJ1-5	-	TRBV2	CASSDPDRESNQPQHF	TGTGCCAGCAGTGACCCGGACAGGGAGAGCAATCAGCCCCAGCATTTT
-	TRBJ1-1	once	TRBV15	CATSRDYRVNTEAFF	TGTGCCACCAGCAGAGATTACAGGGTGAACACTGAAGCTTTCTTT
-	TRBJ2-2	-	TRBV19	CASSMAIWTGNTGELFF	TGTGCCAGTAGTATGGCTATTTGGACGGGTAACACCGGGGAGCTGTTTTTT
-	TRBJ1-2	-	TRBV19	CASSIAVGVPYGYTF	TGTGCCAGTAGTATAGCCGTGGGGGTACCCTATGGCTACACCTTC
TRBD2	TRBJ2-1	-	TRBV6-6	CASSSGTSGLNTEQFF	TGTGCCAGCAGCTCCGGGACTAGCGGGTTGAACACTGAGCAGTTCTTC
-	TRBJ1-2	-	TRBV24-1	CATSDPGTQAGYTF	TGTGCCACCAGTGATCCGGGGACACAAGCCGGCTACACCTTC
TRBD2	TRBJ2-3	-	TRBV10-3	CAISKSGDTDTQYF	TGTGCCATCAGTAAGAGCGGGGACACAGATACGCAGTATTTT
-	TRBJ2-4	-	TRBV6-6	CASSYAWRVRDIQYF	TGTGCCAGCAGTTACGCGTGGAGGGTAAGGGACATTCAGTACTTC
-	TRBJ2-1	-	TRBV15	CATSRDPSYNEQFF	TGTGCCACCAGCAGAGATCCTAGCTACAATGAGCAGTTCTTC
TRBD1	TRBJ1-3	-	TRBV18	CASSLGQGRVNTIYF	TGTGCCAGCTCACTGGGACAGGGTCGTGTGAACACCATATATTTT
-	TRBJ2-5	-	TRBV19	CASSVRALRETQYF	TGTGCCAGTAGTGTCCGGGCCTTACGGGAGACCCAGTACTTC
-	TRBJ2-5	-	TRBV24-1	CATSDLRGHQETQYF	TGTGCCACCAGTGATTTGCGTGGACACCAAGAGACCCAGTACTTC
TRBD1	TRBJ2-6	once	TRBV5-1	CASSLTTGGAGANVLTF	TGCGCCAGCAGCCTAACAACAGGGGGCGCTGGGGCCAACGTCCTGACTTTC
-	TRBJ2-5	-	TRBV24-1	CATSDRPSKLLQETQYF	TGTGCCACCAGTGACCGGCCATCCAAACTTTTACAAGAGACCCAGTACTTC
TRBD2	TRBJ2-3	-	TRBV18	CASSPPLGGGRTDTQYF	TGTGCCAGCTCACCACCTCTCGGGGGGGGTCGCACAGATACGCAGTATTTT
TRBD1	TRBJ1-5	-	TRBV5-1	CASSLGQGSQPQHF	TGCGCCAGCAGCTTGGGACAGGGTTCTCAGCCCCAGCATTTT
TRBD1	TRBJ1-5	-	TRBV2	CASSESGTANSNQPQHF	TGTGCCAGCAGTGAGAGTGGGACAGCAAATAGCAATCAGCCCCAGCATTTT
-	TRBJ2-1	-	TRBV6-2/TRBV6-3	CASSYVVSRGNEQFF	TGTGCCAGCAGTTATGTGGTTTCCCGGGGCAATGAGCAGTTCTTC
TRBD2	TRBJ2-5	-	TRBV20-1	CSAAGTTTSYF	TGCAGTGCTGCCGGGACTACGACCTCGTACTTC
-	TRBJ1-1	once	TRBV2	CASSGDTNTEAFF	TGTGCCAGCAGTGGGGACACGAACACTGAAGCTTTCTTT
-	TRBJ1-5	few	TRBV2	CASSPRVVGQPQHF	TGTGCCAGCAGCCCGCGGGTAGTTGGGCAGCCCCAGCATTTT